Listed below are T cell receptor beta chains from one sample, sequenced in a study of T cells after yellow fever vaccination. MiXCR was run by TCRdb on the 5' RACE reads, yielding one entry per CDR3 protein. The sample has a few hundred thousand distinct CDR3 sequences; over 4.5% are singletons. Sequenced here: CD4+ T cells sorted from PBMCs, sampled on the day of the yellow fever booster vaccination. The receptors here all came from a young man who received the YFV17D yellow fever vaccine. Both conserved end residues are part of each CDR3. A D gene is named only where the DNA matches it firmly. Clone size, where shown, is once, few, many, or a class for clones that have expanded.

>TRBV15|TRBJ1-2|few|NA
CATSRDVQRSRDYGYTF
TGTGCCACCAGCAGAGATGTCCAAAGGAGTAGGGACTATGGCTACACCTTC
>TRBV30|TRBJ1-1|NA|NA
CAWSGGAFEAFF
TGTGCCTGGAGTGGGGGCGCCTTTGAAGCTTTCTTT
>TRBV18|TRBJ2-3|few|NA
CASSPGGIDTQYF
TGTGCCAGCTCACCAGGGGGCATTGATACGCAGTATTTT
>TRBV3-1|TRBJ1-5|NA|NA
CASSLGGDQPQHF
TGTGCCAGCAGCCTTGGCGGGGATCAGCCCCAGCATTTT
>TRBV5-1|TRBJ2-1|many|NA
CASSLEGHNEQFF
TGCGCCAGCAGCTTGGAAGGACATAACGAGCAGTTCTTC
>TRBV7-3|TRBJ2-3|few|TRBD2
CASSAGTSGGRSQYF
TGTGCCAGCAGCGCCGGGACTAGCGGGGGCCGTTCGCAGTATTTT
>TRBV30|TRBJ2-2|NA|NA
CAWSVWGIPGELFF
TGTGCCTGGAGTGTTTGGGGGATCCCCGGGGAGCTGTTTTTT
>TRBV6-5|TRBJ2-3|NA|TRBD1
CASRYDRGRLDTQYF
TGTGCCAGCAGATACGACAGGGGGCGATTAGATACGCAGTATTTT
>TRBV7-9|TRBJ1-1|many|NA
CASSREGGTEAFF
TGTGCCAGCAGCCGGGAGGGTGGCACTGAAGCTTTCTTT
>TRBV12-3/TRBV12-4|TRBJ1-6|many|NA
CASSPGLYNSPLHF
TGTGCCAGCAGCCCAGGACTCTATAATTCACCCCTCCACTTT
>TRBV29-1|TRBJ2-4|few|TRBD1
CSGGTGRKNIQYF
TGCAGCGGCGGGACAGGGCGCAAAAACATTCAGTACTTC
>TRBV10-2|TRBJ1-2|NA|TRBD1
CASSEPTQGRYTF
TGCGCCAGCAGTGAGCCGACACAGGGGCGCTACACCTTC
>TRBV19|TRBJ1-1|NA|NA
CASSTRDSNTEAFF
TGTGCCAGTAGTACTCGGGATTCAAACACTGAAGCTTTCTTT
>TRBV7-2|TRBJ2-1|NA|NA
CASSLMLSGSYNEQFF
TGTGCCAGCAGCCTAATGCTGAGCGGCTCCTACAATGAGCAGTTCTTC
>TRBV10-3|TRBJ1-3|few|NA
CAISEVRLLRGNTIYF
TGTGCCATCAGTGAGGTCCGGCTCCTCCGTGGAAACACCATATATTTT
>TRBV10-3|TRBJ2-3|many|TRBD2
CAISATASGTDTQYF
TGTGCCATCAGTGCAACGGCTAGCGGTACAGATACGCAGTATTTT
>TRBV28|TRBJ1-3|few|NA
CASSPGTPTGNTIYF
TGTGCCAGCAGCCCCGGGACTCCTACCGGAAACACCATATATTTT
>TRBV6-5|TRBJ2-1|many|TRBD1
CASSLISGQGYNEQFF
TGTGCCAGCAGTTTAATTTCGGGACAGGGCTACAATGAGCAGTTCTTC
>TRBV27|TRBJ2-1|many|TRBD1
CASSLQTGPNEQFF
TGTGCCAGCAGCCTACAGACAGGGCCGAATGAGCAGTTCTTC
>TRBV9|TRBJ2-1|few|TRBD1
CASSPRDRGGSGRQFF
TGTGCCAGCAGCCCTCGGGACAGGGGCGGCTCGGGAAGGCAGTTCTTC
>TRBV5-1|TRBJ2-1|many|NA
CASSLAAGHSYNEQFF
TGCGCCAGCAGCTTGGCCGCAGGCCACTCCTACAATGAGCAGTTCTTC
>TRBV20-1|TRBJ1-2|NA|NA
CSAPGPKFYGYTF
TGCAGTGCCCCGGGACCGAAATTCTATGGCTACACCTTC
>TRBV4-3|TRBJ2-2|few|TRBD2
CASSQGSSGGFSGELFF
TGCGCCAGCAGCCAGGGGTCTAGCGGGGGGTTTTCCGGGGAGCTGTTTTTT
>TRBV7-3|TRBJ2-3|few|TRBD2
CASSQASGGRGEDTQYF
TGTGCCAGCAGCCAGGCGAGCGGGGGGCGAGGAGAGGATACGCAGTATTTT
>TRBV11-2|TRBJ2-2|many|TRBD1
CASSTYRGPSTGELFF
TGTGCCAGCAGCACATACAGGGGGCCTTCCACCGGGGAGCTGTTTTTT
>TRBV5-1|TRBJ1-6|many|NA
CASSSDLGNSPLHF
TGCGCCAGCAGCTCGGACCTCGGGAATTCACCCCTCCACTTT
>TRBV7-2|TRBJ1-5|NA|TRBD1
CASSTKQGSVGQPQHF
TGTGCCAGCAGCACTAAACAGGGGTCCGTAGGTCAGCCCCAGCATTTT
>TRBV5-1|TRBJ2-5|few|NA
CASSFEGTETQYF
TGCGCCAGCAGCTTCGAGGGGACAGAGACCCAGTACTTC
>TRBV7-2|TRBJ2-1|NA|NA
CASSHRVTDPINEQFF
TGTGCCAGCAGCCACCGGGTAACCGATCCCATCAATGAGCAGTTCTTC
>TRBV3-1|TRBJ2-2|few|NA
CASSQAGGRTGELFF
TGTGCCAGCAGCCAAGCGGGGGGCCGGACCGGGGAGCTGTTTTTT
>TRBV10-3|TRBJ1-2|NA|NA
CAISESGTDIQSNGYTF
TGTGCCATCAGTGAGTCCGGGACGGACATCCAATCGAATGGCTACACCTTC
>TRBV29-1|TRBJ1-5|many|NA
CSALEDGNQPQHF
TGCAGCGCCCTAGAGGACGGCAATCAGCCCCAGCATTTT
>TRBV7-7|TRBJ2-3|few|NA
CASSSGARGADTQYF
TGTGCTAGCAGCTCGGGGGCTAGGGGCGCAGATACGCAGTATTTT
>TRBV11-2|TRBJ2-3|many|NA
CASSLQGAQTDTQYF
TGTGCCAGCAGCCTCCAAGGAGCGCAAACAGATACGCAGTATTTT
>TRBV3-1|TRBJ1-2|many|NA
CASSQDPGRDGYTF
TGTGCCAGCAGCCAAGATCCAGGGAGAGATGGCTACACCTTC